A single sample is the source of the 16 T cell receptor beta chains below, sequenced in a study of T cell responses to AZD1222 COVID-19 vaccine (dated by TCRdb to the early 2020s). The method was the immunoSEQ multiplex PCR assay. Sourced from immuneACCESS, this table was stored by TCRdb with only in-frame sequences that have V and J called. A share of the clones is absent; for the studies checked, an unresolved V gene accounts for under half, and the remainder has no known explanation. The sample profile shows 200,000 to 250,000 clones; roughly 94% of them were found once. Around 1.7% of the sample rests with the top ten. Taken with the paper, the label for time point translates to: about 28 days (+/-7) after the second vaccine dose. Read against the paper, the sample's treatment or condition label means: meningococcal conjugate vaccine given as trial control. The source material was peripheral blood, sampled 28 days after the second dose of the MenACWY control vaccine. These receptors were obtained from an adult who received the MenACWY meningococcal vaccine as a control.

The rearrangement links TRBV11-1 to TRBJ2-7; the match to TRBD1 covers 8 bases. The CDR3 loop spans 15 amino acids. V lost 2 bases to trimming and J lost 4 bases; unmatched junction nucleotides: 7. Germline lookup yields CDR1 SGHAT and CDR2 FQDESV (reference sequence). CDR3 in amino acids: CASSLRWDRIYEQYF. CDR3 DNA sequence: TGTGCCAGCAGCTTAAGGTGGGACAGGATATACGAGCAGTACTTC.

This chain links TRBV30 with TRBJ1-1; D is ambiguous. The CDR3 runs 15 residues. CDR1 is GTSNPN, CDR2 SVGIG, per germline (reference sequence). V shed 1 base and J shed 0 bases, with 12 bases lying between them. CDR3 sequence reads: CAWSARRAMNTEAFF. The CDR3 region has the DNA TGTGCCTGGAGTGCCCGACGGGCCATGAACACTGAAGCTTTCTTT. The full variable domain, rest sourced from reference TRBV30 and TRBJ1-1, is SQTIHQWPATLVQPVGSPLSLECTVEGTSNPNLYWYRQAAGRGLQLLFYSVGIGQISSEVPQNLSASRPQDRQFILSSKKLLLSDSGFYLCAWSARRAMNTEAFFGQGTRLTVV.

J is TRBJ1-6 and V is TRBV27; tentative D call: TRBD1 (5 bases). The CDR3 covers 14 residues. Germline V gene sequence: CDR1 MNHEY, CDR2 SMNVEV (reference sequence). V gave up 3 bases and J gave up 10 bases, with 13 bases separating them. The chain's CDR3 is CASSLDGGGSPLHF. DNA of the CDR3: TGTGCCAGCAGTTTGGACGGGGGTGGCTCACCCCTCCACTTT.

CDR3 in DNA: TGTGCCAGCAGCTTAACCAGGGTGGGACTGGACAATGAGCAGTTCTTC. Translation: CASSLTRVGLDNEQFF. V is TRBV7-3 and J is TRBJ2-1; D is perhaps TRBD2 (6 bases). Germline values: CDR1 SGHTA, CDR2 FQGTGA. V was pared by 0 bases and J by 5 bases, with 14 bases between. The CDR3 has 16 residues.

The rearrangement links TRBV3-1 (or the pseudogene TRBV3-2) to TRBJ2-3; 8 bases agree with TRBD1. The germline V gene encodes CDR1 LGHDT and CDR2 YNNKEL (reference sequence). With 3 bases clipped from V and 4 bases from J, the junction kept 12 bases outside the gene matches. The CDR3 runs to 17 residues. The CDR3 DNA reads as TGTGCCAGCAGCCAGCGGCCGACAGGGGTCGTGGCAGATACGCAGTATTTT. Translating it yields CASSQRPTGVVADTQYF.

This chain uses TRBV27 with TRBJ1-1; a weak D match, TRBD1 (6 bases). The CDR3 extends over 14 amino acids. Trimming removed 7 bases at V and 8 bases at J, with 20 bases between. The germline V gene has CDR1 MNHEY and CDR2 SMNVEV (reference sequence). CDR3: CASTLGAVVPEAFF. In DNA form, the CDR3 reads TGTGCCAGCACCCTGGGGGCGGTGGTGCCAGAAGCTTTCTTT.

The gene calls are TRBV10-3 and TRBJ1-1; D possibly corresponds to TRBD1 (6 bases). Per germline, CDR1 ENHRY and CDR2 SYGVKD. V lost 8 bases, J lost 4 bases, and 17 bases lay in between. This CDR3 spans 14 amino acids. Here the CDR3 reads CAIGGDRKSTEAFF. As DNA, the CDR3 is TGTGCCATCGGGGGTGACAGGAAGAGCACTGAAGCTTTCTTT.

The chain employs TRBV7-2 and TRBJ1-1; TRBD1 aligns across 8 bases. The germline gives CDR1 SGHTA, CDR2 FQGNSA. J was trimmed by 3 bases and V by 1 base; bases with no gene match: 4. This CDR3 spans 15 amino acids. CDR3 DNA sequence: TGTGCCAGCAGCTTAGGGGACAGGCTCTACACTGAAGCTTTCTTT. It translates to CASSLGDRLYTEAFF. Full variable domain (rest looked up from reference TRBV7-2 and TRBJ1-1): GAGVSQSPSNKVTEKGKDVELRCDPISGHTALYWYRQSLGQGLEFLIYFQGNSAPDKSGLPSDRFSAERTGGSVSTLTIQRTQQEDSAVYLCASSLGDRLYTEAFFGQGTRLTVV.

The V and J genes are TRBV4-1 and TRBJ2-7, with 7 bases aligning to TRBD1. Trimming removed 4 bases from V and 2 bases from J; junction bases left unmatched: 8. The germline CDR1 and CDR2 sequences are MGHRA and YSYEKL. The CDR3 totals 15 residues. The CDR3 sequence: CASSLRGQGAYEQYF. CDR3 coding DNA: TGCGCCAGCAGCCTAAGAGGGCAGGGGGCCTACGAGCAGTACTTC.

This clone was detected only once. The V gene is TRBV6-6, the J gene TRBJ1-1; D uncertain. The germline V and J ends were trimmed by 6 bases and 3 bases, with 17 bases remaining between them. Germline assignment: CDR1 MNHNY and CDR2 SVGAGI (reference sequence). The CDR3 loop spans 15 amino acids. CDR3 sequence (DNA): TGTGCCAGCAGCCAACTACAGAGTCCTCACACTGAAGCTTTCTTT. This codes for CASSQLQSPHTEAFF.

CDR3 DNA: TGTGCCAGCAGCTTGCGGCTCACAATCACAGATACGCAGTATTTT. Its translation: CASSLRLTITDTQYF. J is TRBJ2-3 and V is TRBV5-5; D is undetermined. The germline V and J ends were trimmed by 1 base and 2 bases, with 11 bases remaining between them. The germline V gene encodes CDR1 SGHKS and CDR2 YYEKEE (reference sequence). The CDR3 has 15 amino acids.

The chain couples TRBV3-1 (or the pseudogene TRBV3-2) to TRBJ2-7; TRBD2 aligns across 8 bases. Germline V gene sequence: CDR1 LGHDT, CDR2 YNNKEL (reference sequence). The CDR3 spans 14 residues. The V gene end was trimmed by 1 base and the J gene end by 3 bases; junction bases not matched to a gene: 2. The CDR3 nucleotides are TGTGCCAGCAGCCAAGTCGGGAGGGACTACGAGCAGTACTTC. It encodes CASSQVGRDYEQYF.

The V call is TRBV23-1, the J call TRBJ1-2; D is perhaps TRBD1 (5 bases). TRBV23-1 is marked as an open reading frame, function uncertain. The CDR3 contains 14 residues. Deletions cut 0 bases from V and 8 bases from J, with 13 bases between. DNA for the CDR3: TGCGCCAGCAGTCAATCGATGGGGGTAGGCGGCTACACCTTC. It codes for CASSQSMGVGGYTF.

The rearrangement joins TRBV2 to TRBJ1-5; TRBD1 matches at 7 bases. This CDR3 is 17 amino acids long. The ends lost 6 bases at V and 0 bases at J; junction bases unmatched: 11. Germline values: CDR1 SNHLY, CDR2 FYNNEI. CDR3: CASRMDRYTASNQPQHF. The CDR3 nucleotides read TGTGCCAGCAGAATGGACAGGTACACGGCTAGCAATCAGCCCCAGCATTTT.

CDR3 region: CASRAPGENYGYTF. Here the CDR3 DNA reads TGTGCCAGCAGGGCCCCGGGAGAGAACTATGGCTACACCTTC. The chain is built from TRBV2 and TRBJ1-2; D unclear. The CDR3 consists of 14 residues. Between the trimmed V and J ends, which lost 6 bases and 2 bases, there was a span of 13 bases. Per the germline V gene, CDR1 is SNHLY and CDR2 is FYNNEI.

This chain joins TRBV3-1 (or the pseudogene TRBV3-2) and TRBJ1-2, with 11 bases fitting TRBD1. Per germline, CDR1 LGHDT and CDR2 YNNKEL (reference sequence). After removal of 3 bases from V and 6 bases from J, the junction contained 6 bases not matched to a gene. The CDR3 has 15 amino acids. The CDR3 sequence is CASSHRTGGSHGYTF. The DNA of the CDR3 is TGTGCCAGCAGCCACCGGACAGGGGGCAGTCATGGCTACACCTTC.